What follows is one T cell receptor (beta chain) and its context. Its antigen is undetermined. The CDR3 runs 15 residues. Germline V gives CDR1 MGHDK, CDR2 SYGVNS. This entry comes from a study of T cells expressing NK-cell markers. Study context: Source material for TCR beta repertoires consisted of sorted CD3+CD56+NKG2C+, CD3+CD56+NKG2C- and CD3+CD56-NKG2C+ T cells. Out of eight donors sequenced, seven tested HCMV-seropositive and the remaining one seronegative. Overall study results and limits: A range of roughly 1.0-8% of CD8+ T cells consisted of dominant NKG2C+ clonotypes in a handful of donors. Unclear, still, was the HCMV specificity of the expanded NKG2C+ T cell clones.

Following a re-call of the 5' RACE reads, TCRdb has one entry per CDR3 protein and lacks DNA. The sample totals about 550,000 distinct CDR3 sequences; its top ten clones hold approximately 4%. The rearrangement links TRBV25-1 to TRBJ2-5; TCRdb picks TRBD1, but there is no DNA to check that call. Sequenced input: blood T cells: a sorted CD56 or NKG2C T cell subset, CD4+ or CD8+ T cells, or bulk PBMC T cells (not recorded which). This receptor was obtained from a young man in good health. The CDR3 protein is CASSEYPGKQETQYF.